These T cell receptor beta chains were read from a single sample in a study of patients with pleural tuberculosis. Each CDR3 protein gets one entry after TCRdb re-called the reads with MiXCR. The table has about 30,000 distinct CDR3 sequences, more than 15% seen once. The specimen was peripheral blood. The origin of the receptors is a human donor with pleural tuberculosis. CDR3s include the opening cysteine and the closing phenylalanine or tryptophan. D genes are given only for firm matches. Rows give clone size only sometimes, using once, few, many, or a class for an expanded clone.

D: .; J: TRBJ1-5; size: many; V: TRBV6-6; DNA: TGTGCCAGCAGTTCCCCAAAAGGTGGCAATCAGCCCCAGCATTTT; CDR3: CASSSPKGGNQPQHF
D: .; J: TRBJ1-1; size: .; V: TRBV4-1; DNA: TGCGCCTGCAGCCTCGGGACAATGAGCACTGAAGCTTTCTTT; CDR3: CACSLGTMSTEAFF
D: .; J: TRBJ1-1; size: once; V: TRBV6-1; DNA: TGTGCCAGCCGTGGAGCCGATAGAAGCATGAACACTGAAGCTTTCTTT; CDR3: CASRGADRSMNTEAFF
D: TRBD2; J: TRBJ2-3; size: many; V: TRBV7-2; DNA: TGTGCCAGCAGCTCCGCCCCACTAGCGGGTAGCACAGATACGCAGTATTTT; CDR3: CASSSAPLAGSTDTQYF
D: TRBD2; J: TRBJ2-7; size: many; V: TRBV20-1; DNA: TGCAGTGCAGATGGGACTAGCGGGGACTCCTACGAGCAGTACTTC; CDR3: CSADGTSGDSYEQYF
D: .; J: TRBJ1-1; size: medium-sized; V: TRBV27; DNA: TGTGCCAGCAGTCTCACAGGGTTGAACACTGAAGCTTTCTTT; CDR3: CASSLTGLNTEAFF
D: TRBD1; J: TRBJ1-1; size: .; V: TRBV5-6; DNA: TGTGCCATCAGCCCCAGGACAGGCGCTTACCGCACTGAAGCTTTCTTT; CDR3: CAISPRTGAYRTEAFF
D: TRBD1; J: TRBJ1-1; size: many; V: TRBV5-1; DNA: TGCGCCAGCAGCTTTGGGACAGAGAACACTGAAGCTTTCTTT; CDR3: CASSFGTENTEAFF
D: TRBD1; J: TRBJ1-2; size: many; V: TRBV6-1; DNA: TGTGCCAGCGGCGGGGACAGCGATGGCTACACCTTC; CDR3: CASGGDSDGYTF
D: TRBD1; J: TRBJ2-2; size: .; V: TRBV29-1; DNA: TGCAGCGTTTCCCCGGACAGGGGTGGCGGGGAGCTGTTTTTT; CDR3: CSVSPDRGGGELFF
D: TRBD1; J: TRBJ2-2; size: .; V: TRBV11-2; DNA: TGTGCCAGCAGCGGTCCGGGACAGGGTTACACCGGGGAGCTGTTTTTT; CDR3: CASSGPGQGYTGELFF
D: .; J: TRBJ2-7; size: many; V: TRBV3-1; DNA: TGTGCCAGCAGCCTAGCAGGGGGAGGTACCCCCTACGAGCAGTACTTC; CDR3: CASSLAGGGTPYEQYF
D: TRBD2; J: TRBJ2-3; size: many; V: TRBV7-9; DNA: TGTGCCAGCAGCTTAGCGGGAGGGCAAGATACGCAGTATTTT; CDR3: CASSLAGGQDTQYF
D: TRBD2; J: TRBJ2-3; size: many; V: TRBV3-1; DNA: TGTGCCAGCAGCCAAGAGAACGGGGGGGGCACAGATACGCAGTATTTT; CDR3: CASSQENGGGTDTQYF
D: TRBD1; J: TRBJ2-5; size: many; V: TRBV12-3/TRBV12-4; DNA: TGTGCCAGCAGACCCGGGACAGGCTATCAAGAGACCCAGTACTTC; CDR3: CASRPGTGYQETQYF
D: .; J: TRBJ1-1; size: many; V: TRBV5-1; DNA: TGCGCCAGCAGCTTGGTTGGGCAGAACACTGAAGCTTTCTTT; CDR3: CASSLVGQNTEAFF
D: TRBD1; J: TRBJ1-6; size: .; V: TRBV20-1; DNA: TGCAGTGCAGCAATTGGCAGGGGGCGAGGTTCACCCCTCCACTTT; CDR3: CSAAIGRGRGSPLHF
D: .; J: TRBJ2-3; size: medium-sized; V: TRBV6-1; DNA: TGTGCCAGCAATTCCCCAACAGGGACAGATACGCAGTATTTT; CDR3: CASNSPTGTDTQYF
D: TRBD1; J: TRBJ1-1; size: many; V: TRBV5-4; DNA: TGTGCCAGCAGCCCGGGACAGCCAGGGAACACTGAAGCTTTCTTT; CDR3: CASSPGQPGNTEAFF
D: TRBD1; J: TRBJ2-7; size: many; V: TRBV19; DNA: TGTGCCAGTAGTATCCCGGGACAGGCCTCCTACGAGCAGTACTTC; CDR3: CASSIPGQASYEQYF
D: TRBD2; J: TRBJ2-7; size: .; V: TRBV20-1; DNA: TGCAGTGCCAATCCCGGACTAGCGGGCTCCTACGAGCAGTACTTC; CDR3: CSANPGLAGSYEQYF
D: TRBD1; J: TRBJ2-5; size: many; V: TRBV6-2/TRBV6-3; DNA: TGTGCCAGCAGTAGACAGGGTCAACAAGAGACCCAGTACTTC; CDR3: CASSRQGQQETQYF
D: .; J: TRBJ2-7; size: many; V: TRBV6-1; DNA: TGTGCCAGCATTTCAACCAGGGAAAACTCCTACGAGCAGTACTTC; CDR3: CASISTRENSYEQYF
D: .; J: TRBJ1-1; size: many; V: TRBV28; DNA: TGTGCCAGCAGTTCCTTAACTGAAGCTTTCTTT; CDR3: CASSSLTEAFF
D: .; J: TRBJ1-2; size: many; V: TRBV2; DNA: TGTGCCAGCAGTGAGACCCAGCAGGGCGGCTACACCTTC; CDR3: CASSETQQGGYTF
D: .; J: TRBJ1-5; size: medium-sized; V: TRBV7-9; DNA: TGTGCCAGCAGCTTATACAATCAGCCCCAGCATTTT; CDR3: CASSLYNQPQHF
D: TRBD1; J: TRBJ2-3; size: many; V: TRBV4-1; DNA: TGCGCCAGCAGCCAAGACCCTCCGGGACAGCGCACAGATACGCAGTATTTT; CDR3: CASSQDPPGQRTDTQYF
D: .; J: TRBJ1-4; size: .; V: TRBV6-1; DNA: TGTGCCAGCAGTTGGGCAAGAGAAAAACTGTTTTTT; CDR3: CASSWAREKLFF
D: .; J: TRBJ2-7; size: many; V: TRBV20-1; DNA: TGCAGTGCTAGCTGGGGTTACTCCTACGAGCAGTACTTC; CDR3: CSASWGYSYEQYF
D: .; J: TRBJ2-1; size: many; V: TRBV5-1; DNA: TGCGCCAGCAGGCAACAGGGTCGATACAATGAGCAGTTCTTC; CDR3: CASRQQGRYNEQFF
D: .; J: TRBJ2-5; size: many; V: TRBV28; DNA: TGTGCCAGCAGTCTACTTGGAACGCAAGAGACCCAGTACTTC; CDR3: CASSLLGTQETQYF
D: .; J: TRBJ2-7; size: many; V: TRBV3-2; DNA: TGTGCCAGCAGCCAGGGAGTGAGCTACGAGCAGTACTTC; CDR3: CASSQGVSYEQYF
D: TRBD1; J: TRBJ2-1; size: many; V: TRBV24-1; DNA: TGTGCCACCAGTGGAGCTCCGGGACAGAGCTACAATGAGCAGTTCTTC; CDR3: CATSGAPGQSYNEQFF
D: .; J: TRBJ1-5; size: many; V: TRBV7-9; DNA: TGTGCCAGCAGGTTAGAAAAACAGGGTGAGCAGCCCCAGCATTTT; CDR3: CASRLEKQGEQPQHF
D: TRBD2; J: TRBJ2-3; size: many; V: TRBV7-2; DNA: TGTGCCAGCAGCTTGGGACTAGCCTCGGAAACGCAGTATTTT; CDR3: CASSLGLASETQYF
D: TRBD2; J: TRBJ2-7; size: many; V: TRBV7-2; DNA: TGTGCCAGCCGTAGCGGGGGTACCTACGAGCAGTACTTC; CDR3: CASRSGGTYEQYF
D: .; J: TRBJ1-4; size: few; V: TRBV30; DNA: TGTGCCTGGAGTCTGGGAGCAACTAATGAAAAACTGTTTTTT; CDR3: CAWSLGATNEKLFF
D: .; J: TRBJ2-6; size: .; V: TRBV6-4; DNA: TGTGCCAGCAGTGACTCTGGGGCCAACGTCCTGACTTTC; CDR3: CASSDSGANVLTF
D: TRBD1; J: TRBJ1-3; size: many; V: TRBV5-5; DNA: TGTGCCAGCAGCCCATACCGGGACAGGGGAAACACCATATATTTT; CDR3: CASSPYRDRGNTIYF
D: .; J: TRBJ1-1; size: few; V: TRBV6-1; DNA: TGTGCCAGCACCCGTCCGGGTTTGGAAGCTTTCTTT; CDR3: CASTRPGLEAFF
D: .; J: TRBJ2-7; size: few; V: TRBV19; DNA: TGTGCCAGCGCCTCCCGACAGGATTACGAGCAGTACTTC; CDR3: CASASRQDYEQYF
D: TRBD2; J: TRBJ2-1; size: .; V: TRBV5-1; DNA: TGCGCCAGCAGCTTGGGAACTAGCGGGGGAGGCAATGAGCAGTTCTTC; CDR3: CASSLGTSGGGNEQFF
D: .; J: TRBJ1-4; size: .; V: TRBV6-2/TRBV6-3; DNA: TGTGCCAGCAGTGTCCCTGCGGAGCGTAATGAAAACCTGTTTTTT; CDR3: CASSVPAERNENLFF
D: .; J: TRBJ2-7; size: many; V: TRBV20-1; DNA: TGCAGTCGCTCGGGACACTACTCCTACGAGCAGTACTTC; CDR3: CSRSGHYSYEQYF
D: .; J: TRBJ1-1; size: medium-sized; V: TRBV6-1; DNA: TGTGCCAGTAGGGAAGGGGAAGCTTTCTTT; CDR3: CASREGEAFF
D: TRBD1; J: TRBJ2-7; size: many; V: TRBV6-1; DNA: TGTGCCAGCAGTTCCCCGGGACAGGACTACGAGCAGTACTTC; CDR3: CASSSPGQDYEQYF
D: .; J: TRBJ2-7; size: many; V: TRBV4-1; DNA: TGCGCCAGCAGCCAAGATGCTGTTCCCCAAGGGGAGCAGTACTTC; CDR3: CASSQDAVPQGEQYF
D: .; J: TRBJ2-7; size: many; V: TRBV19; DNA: TGTGCCAGTAGCAGGGACTCCGAGACTTACGAGCAGTACTTC; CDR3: CASSRDSETYEQYF
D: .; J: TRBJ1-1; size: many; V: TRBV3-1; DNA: TGTGCCAGCAGCGAAGAACGTACAGGGAACACTGAAGCTTTCTTT; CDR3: CASSEERTGNTEAFF
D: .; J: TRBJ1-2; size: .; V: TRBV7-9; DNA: TGTGCCAGCAGCTCGGTCGACCACTATGGCTACACCTTC; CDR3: CASSSVDHYGYTF
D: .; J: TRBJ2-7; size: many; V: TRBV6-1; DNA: TGTGCCAGCATGGCAAAGGTCTTCTCCTACGAGCAGTACTTC; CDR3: CASMAKVFSYEQYF
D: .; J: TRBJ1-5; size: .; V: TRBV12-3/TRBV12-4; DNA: TGTGCCAGCAGCCCCGGGGGGTCGGTACCGGATCAGCCCCAGCATTTT; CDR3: CASSPGGSVPDQPQHF
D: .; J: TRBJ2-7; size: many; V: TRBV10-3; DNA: TGTGCCATCGGTGAGGTTAACTTGGAGCAGTACTTC; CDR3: CAIGEVNLEQYF
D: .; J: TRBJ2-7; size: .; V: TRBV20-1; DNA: TGCAGTGCTAGAGTTGAGAACGACTACGAGCGGTACTTC; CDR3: CSARVENDYERYF
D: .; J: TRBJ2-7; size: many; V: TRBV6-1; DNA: TGTGCCAGCAGTCCCGACCGATGGGAGCAGTACTTC; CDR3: CASSPDRWEQYF